This TCR beta chain was identified in a study of response to subunit inactivated influenza vaccine. Notes on the study in general: Researchers suggested that each seasonal influenza vaccination recruits few new T cells.

TCRdb processed the RT-PCR reads anew with MiXCR; each CDR3 protein has one entry. Of around 530,000 distinct CDR3 sequences listed, about 12% are singletons. The V gene's germline CDR1 is DFQATT and CDR2 SNEGSKA (reference sequence). The CDR3 extends over 14 amino acids. V gave up 4 bases and J gave up 5 bases; unmatched junction bases: 6. This clonotype was seen more than once but under ten times. Antigen unknown. V is TRBV20-1 and J is TRBJ2-1; 9 nucleotides align to TRBD2. This specimen consisted of PBMCs from blood, obtained on the day of vaccination. This receptor was identified in a man aged 50 to 60 who received an inactivated influenza vaccine. The CDR3 loop is CSAITSGSHNEQFF. The DNA for the CDR3 is TGCAGTGCTATAACTAGCGGGTCCCACAATGAGCAGTTCTTC.